This T cell receptor beta chain stems from a study of T cell repertoires in cytomegalovirus infection. TCRdb called the reads again in MiXCR, with one record for every CDR3 protein. This table has over 250,000 distinct CDR3 sequences, around 20% appearing once. Notes on the study in general: Ex vivo responses were dominated by HLA-C-restricted CMV-specific TCR beta clonotypes. Summed public TCR beta family frequency identified CMV carriers bearing the relevant HLA.

For this clonotype: Its antigen is unknown.

This TCR was recovered from a human donor in good health (CMV status not recorded). Some clones in this sample may be carry-over from other donors' samples. The specimen comprised cultured PBMCs, sampled from culture after CMV antigen stimulation.

For the CDR3, the DNA is TGCGCCAGCAGCCAAGATCCCAGCGGGAGGGCTGTCTCAGAGACCCAGTACTTC. It codes for CASSQDPSGRAVSETQYF. The V gene is TRBV4-1, the J gene TRBJ2-5; 10 nucleotides align to TRBD2. Germline values: CDR1 MGHRA, CDR2 YSYEKL. V shed 0 bases, J shed 4 bases, and the junction held 11 bases outside the gene matches. CDR3 length equals 18 residues.